One and the same sample provided the 15 T cell receptor beta chains below, sequenced in a study of cytotoxic CD8 clonotypes in ibrutinib-treated CLL. Data came from immunoSEQ multiplex PCR; TCRdb stores just in-frame clones and leaves some out. The data hold approximately 350,000 clones, with 67% observed a single time. Source: PBMCs, taken after 36 months of ibrutinib treatment. These receptors were obtained from a human donor with chronic lymphocytic leukemia.

This chain joins TRBV7-2 and TRBJ2-3; 11 nucleotides line up with TRBD2. CDR3 length equals 17 residues. The V gene's germline CDR1 is SGHTA and CDR2 FQGNSA. V shed 3 bases, J shed 1 base, and the junction held 6 bases outside the gene matches. CDR3 nucleotide sequence: TGTGCCAGCAGCTTCCGACTAGCGGGACCGGGCACAGATACGCAGTATTTT. Protein: CASSFRLAGPGTDTQYF. Full variable domain (outside the CDR3, taken from reference TRBV7-2 and TRBJ2-3): GAGVSQSPSNKVTEKGKDVELRCDPISGHTALYWYRQSLGQGLEFLIYFQGNSAPDKSGLPSDRFSAERTGGSVSTLTIQRTQQEDSAVYLCASSFRLAGPGTDTQYFGPGTRLTVL.

The chain combines TRBV7-2 with TRBJ1-1; D is unclear. The germline gives CDR1 SGHTA, CDR2 FQGNSA. The germline V and J ends were trimmed by 1 base and 4 bases, with 13 bases remaining between them. The CDR3 contains 15 residues. The DNA for the CDR3 is TGTGCCAGCAGCTTAGTTTTTAGTGGGCTCACTGAAGCTTTCTTT. It yields the protein CASSLVFSGLTEAFF.

This clone showed up just a few times. The chain employs TRBV4-1 and TRBJ2-6, with TRBD1 as a possible D gene (6 bases). CDR3 size: 16 residues. The V end was cut by 3 bases, the J end by 4 bases, with 13 bases between. Per germline, CDR1 MGHRA and CDR2 YSYEKL. CDR3 sequence reads: CASSHETGLGANVLTF. The DNA for the CDR3 is TGCGCCAGCAGCCACGAAACAGGGTTAGGGGCCAACGTCCTGACTTTC.

The chain joins TRBV5-4 to TRBJ2-3; unclear D gene. The CDR3 runs to 14 residues. Germline V gives CDR1 SGHNT, CDR2 YYREEE (reference sequence). The germline V and J ends were trimmed by 4 bases and 1 base, with 10 bases remaining between them. CDR3 residues: CASSLRLGTDTQYF. CDR3 nucleotide sequence: TGTGCCAGCAGCCTCCGTCTAGGCACAGATACGCAGTATTTT.

This clone was seen a single time. CDR3 residues: CASSDDANNEQFF. The CDR3 DNA follows: TGTGCCAGCAGCGACGACGCAAACAATGAGCAGTTCTTC. This chain connects TRBV13 to TRBJ2-1; D remains ambiguous. The V end was cut by 5 bases, the J end by 5 bases, with 10 bases between. The length of the CDR3 is 13 residues. Germline values: CDR1 PRHDT, CDR2 FYEKMQ (reference sequence).

V gene TRBV4-2 combines with J gene TRBJ1-3; D call uncertain. V dropped 0 bases and J dropped 3 bases, with 6 bases sitting between them. This CDR3 spans 14 amino acids. Germline assignment: CDR1 LGHNA and CDR2 YNFKEQ. The CDR3 coding sequence is TGTGCCAGCAGCCAAGAAACGGTTGGAAACACCATATATTTT. It yields the protein CASSQETVGNTIYF.

Comment on this clone: At one end, the junction sequence differs from germline, possibly due to a read error. The chain couples TRBV28 to TRBJ2-4, with D possibly TRBD1 on 5 matching bases. This CDR3 is built from 16 residues. Per germline, CDR1 MDHEN and CDR2 SYDVKM. CDR3 nucleotides: TGTGCCAGCAGTTTAAATTTTGGACATACAACCCCTATTCCGTACTTC. Its protein is CASSLNFGHTTPIPYF.

V is TRBV29-1 and J is TRBJ2-7; D might be TRBD2 (6 bases). This CDR3 is built from 13 residues. In germline, CDR1 is SQVTM, CDR2 ANQGSEA. The V and J ends lost 6 bases and 1 base respectively, with 13 bases between them. DNA of the CDR3: TGCAGCGTCGGATTGGGACTGTCCTACGAGCAGTACTTC. The encoded protein is CSVGLGLSYEQYF.

The chain combines TRBV9 with TRBJ2-7; a possible D gene is TRBD1 (6 bases). The CDR3 sequence is 13 residues long. The V end lost 2 bases, the J end lost 4 bases, and 10 bases lay between the germline ends. Germline V CDR1 and CDR2: SGDLS, YYNGEE. The CDR3 is CASSVGTLYEQYF. The CDR3 DNA sequence: TGTGCCAGCAGCGTGGGGACATTGTACGAGCAGTACTTC.

This clone was observed a single time. The rearrangement links TRBV7-8 to TRBJ2-5; no firm D call. The V gene's germline CDR1 is SGHVS and CDR2 FQNEAQ. CDR3 length: 12 amino acids. The V and J ends lost 1 base and 5 bases respectively, with 5 bases between them. The CDR3 sequence is CASSLVLETQYF. The CDR3 region has the DNA TGTGCCAGCAGCTTAGTTTTGGAGACCCAGTACTTC.

V usage is TRBV5-6 and J usage is TRBJ2-7, with D perhaps matching TRBD2 (5 bases). From germline, CDR1 is SGHDT and CDR2 YYEEEE. The V end was cut by 4 bases, the J end by 5 bases, with 22 bases between. This CDR3 has 16 amino acids. DNA for the CDR3: TGTGCCAGCAGCCCTAGAGGGTTCATCGCGTTCGACGAGCAGTACTTC. Residues: CASSPRGFIAFDEQYF.

The chain employs TRBV7-9 and TRBJ2-7; 12 bases fit TRBD2. Germline CDR1 reads SEHNR; CDR2 reads FQNEAQ (reference sequence). V lost 5 bases and J lost 10; bases outside the gene matches: 15. This CDR3 region has 16 residues. This CDR3 reads CASSQLAGGILSVQYF. The DNA for the CDR3 is TGTGCCAGCAGCCAGCTAGCGGGAGGGATCCTTTCGGTACAGTACTTC.

This clone was seen a handful of times. The rearrangement joins TRBV6-5 to TRBJ1-4; D uncertain. From germline, CDR1 is MNHEY and CDR2 SVGAGI. The CDR3 length is 11 residues. V lost 4 bases to trimming and J lost 10 bases, with 7 bases between them. The CDR3 region has the DNA TGTGCCAGCAGTTGGGAGGGAAAACTGTTTTTT. It yields the protein CASSWEGKLFF.

Here the CDR3 DNA reads TGCAGCGTTGAGGTGGGGGCTATCGATTACGAGCAGTACTTC. It codes for CSVEVGAIDYEQYF. V is TRBV29-1 and J is TRBJ2-7, with D possibly matching TRBD1 (6 bases). CDR1 is SQVTM and CDR2 is ANQGSEA in the germline V gene. Trimming removed 3 bases from V and 4 bases from J, with 16 bases in between. The CDR3 consists of 14 residues.

V is TRBV18 and J is TRBJ2-1; D gene uncertain. Germline lookup yields CDR1 KGHSH and CDR2 LQKENI. This CDR3 is 15 amino acids long. V dropped 1 base and J dropped 0 bases, with 7 bases sitting between them. The CDR3 protein is CASSPLQSSYNEQFF. In DNA form, the CDR3 reads TGTGCCAGCTCACCACTACAGAGCTCCTACAATGAGCAGTTCTTC.